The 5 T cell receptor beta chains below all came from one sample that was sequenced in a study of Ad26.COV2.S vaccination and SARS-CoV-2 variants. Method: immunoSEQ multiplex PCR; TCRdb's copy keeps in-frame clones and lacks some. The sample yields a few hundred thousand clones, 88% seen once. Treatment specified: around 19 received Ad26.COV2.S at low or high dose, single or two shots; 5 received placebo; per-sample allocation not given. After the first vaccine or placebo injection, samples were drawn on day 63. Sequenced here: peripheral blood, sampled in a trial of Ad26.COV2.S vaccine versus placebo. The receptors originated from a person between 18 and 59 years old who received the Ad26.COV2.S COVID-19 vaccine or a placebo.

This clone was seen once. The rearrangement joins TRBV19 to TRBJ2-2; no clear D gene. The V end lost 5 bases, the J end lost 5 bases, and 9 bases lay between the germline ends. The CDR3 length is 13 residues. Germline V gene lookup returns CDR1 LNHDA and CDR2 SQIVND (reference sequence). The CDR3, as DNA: TGTGCCAGTAGTTGGACGCGGACCGGGGAGCTGTTTTTT. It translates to CASSWTRTGELFF.

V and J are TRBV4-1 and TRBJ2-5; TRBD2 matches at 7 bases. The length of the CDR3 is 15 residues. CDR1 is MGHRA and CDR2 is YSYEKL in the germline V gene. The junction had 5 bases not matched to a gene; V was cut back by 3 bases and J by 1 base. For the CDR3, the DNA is TGCGCCAGCAGCCATCTGGGGAGGGCCCAAGAGACCCAGTACTTC. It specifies CASSHLGRAQETQYF.

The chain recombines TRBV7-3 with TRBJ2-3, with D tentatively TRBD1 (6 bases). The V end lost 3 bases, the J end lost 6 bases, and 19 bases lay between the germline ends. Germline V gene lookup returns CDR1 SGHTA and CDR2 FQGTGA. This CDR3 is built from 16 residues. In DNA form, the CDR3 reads TGTGCCAGCAGCTTTGAGAACAGGGCCAAGGGGGATACGCAGTATTTT. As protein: CASSFENRAKGDTQYF.

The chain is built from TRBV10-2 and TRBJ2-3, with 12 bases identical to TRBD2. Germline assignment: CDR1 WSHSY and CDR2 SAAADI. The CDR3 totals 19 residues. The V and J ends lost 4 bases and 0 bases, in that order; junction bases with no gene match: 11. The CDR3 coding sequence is TGCGCCAGCAGTGCAGCCGGGACTAGCGGGTCCCATAGCACAGATACGCAGTATTTT. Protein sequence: CASSAAGTSGSHSTDTQYF.

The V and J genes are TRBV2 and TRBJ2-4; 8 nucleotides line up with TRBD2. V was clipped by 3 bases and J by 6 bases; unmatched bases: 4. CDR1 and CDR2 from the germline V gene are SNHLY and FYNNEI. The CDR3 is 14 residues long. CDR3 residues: CASSDAGGRNIQYF. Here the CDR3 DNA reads TGTGCCAGCAGTGACGCGGGGGGCCGAAACATTCAGTACTTC. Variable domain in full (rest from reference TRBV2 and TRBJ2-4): EPEVTQTPSHQVTQMGQEVILRCVPISNHLYFYWYRQILGQKVEFLVSFYNNEISEKSEIFDDQFSVERPDGSNFTLKIRSTKLEDSAMYFCASSDAGGRNIQYFGAGTRLSVL.